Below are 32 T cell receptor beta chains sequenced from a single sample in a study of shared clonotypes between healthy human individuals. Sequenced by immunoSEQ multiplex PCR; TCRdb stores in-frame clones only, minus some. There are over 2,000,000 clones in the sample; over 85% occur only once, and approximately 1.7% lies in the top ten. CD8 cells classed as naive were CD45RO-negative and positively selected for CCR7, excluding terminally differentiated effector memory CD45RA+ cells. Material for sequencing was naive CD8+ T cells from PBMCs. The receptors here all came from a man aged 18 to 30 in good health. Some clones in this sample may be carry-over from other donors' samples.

In DNA form, the CDR3 reads TGCAGCGTTGGGCTTACACCCGCCGGGGAGCAGTACTTC. Translation: CSVGLTPAGEQYF. V is TRBV29-1 and J is TRBJ2-7, with D unclear. The V end was cut by 4 bases, the J end by 7 bases, with 17 bases between. This CDR3 comprises 13 residues. Per germline, CDR1 SQVTM and CDR2 ANQGSEA.

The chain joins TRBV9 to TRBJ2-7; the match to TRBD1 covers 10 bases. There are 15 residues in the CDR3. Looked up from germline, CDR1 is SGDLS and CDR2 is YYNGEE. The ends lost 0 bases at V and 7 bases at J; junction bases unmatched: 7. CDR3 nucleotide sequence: TGTGCCAGCAGCGTAGGGAGGACAGGGGGGTCAGAGCAGTACTTC. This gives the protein CASSVGRTGGSEQYF. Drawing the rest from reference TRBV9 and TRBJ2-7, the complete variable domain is DSGVTQTPKHLITATGQRVTLRCSPRSGDLSVYWYQQSLDQGLQFLIQYYNGEERAKGNILERFSAQQFPDLHSELNLSSLELGDSALYFCASSVGRTGGSEQYFGPGTRLTVT.

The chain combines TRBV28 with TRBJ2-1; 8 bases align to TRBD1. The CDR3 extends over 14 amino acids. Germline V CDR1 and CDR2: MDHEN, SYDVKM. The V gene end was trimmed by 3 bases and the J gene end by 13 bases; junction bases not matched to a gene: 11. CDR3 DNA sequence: TGTGCCAGCAGTTTGGACTCAGGGGGACAGGTCCAGTTCTTC. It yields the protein CASSLDSGGQVQFF.

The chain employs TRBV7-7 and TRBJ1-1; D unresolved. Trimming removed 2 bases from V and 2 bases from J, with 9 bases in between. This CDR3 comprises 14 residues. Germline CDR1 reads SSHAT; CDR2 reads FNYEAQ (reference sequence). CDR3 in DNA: TGTGCCAGCAGCTTAAGGCACGCAAACACTGAAGCTTTCTTT. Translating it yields CASSLRHANTEAFF.

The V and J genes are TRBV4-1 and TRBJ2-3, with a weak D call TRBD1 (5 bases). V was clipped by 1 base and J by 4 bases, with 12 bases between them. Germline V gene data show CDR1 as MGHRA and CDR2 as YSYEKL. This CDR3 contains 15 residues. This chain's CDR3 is CASSQVLWTPDTQYF. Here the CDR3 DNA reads TGCGCCAGCAGCCAAGTACTTTGGACACCAGATACGCAGTATTTT.

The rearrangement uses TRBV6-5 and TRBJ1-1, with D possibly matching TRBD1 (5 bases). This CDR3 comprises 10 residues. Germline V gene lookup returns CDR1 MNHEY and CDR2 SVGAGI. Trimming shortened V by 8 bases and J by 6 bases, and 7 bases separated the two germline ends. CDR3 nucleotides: TGTGCCAGCGGGGACGCTGAAGCTTTCTTT. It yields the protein CASGDAEAFF.

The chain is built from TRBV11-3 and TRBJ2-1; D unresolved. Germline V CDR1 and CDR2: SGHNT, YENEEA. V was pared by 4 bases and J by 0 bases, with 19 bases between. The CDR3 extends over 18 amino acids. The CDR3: CASSSPSANSYSYNEQFF. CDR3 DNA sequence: TGTGCCAGCAGCTCCCCTTCCGCGAACTCCTACTCCTACAATGAGCAGTTCTTC.

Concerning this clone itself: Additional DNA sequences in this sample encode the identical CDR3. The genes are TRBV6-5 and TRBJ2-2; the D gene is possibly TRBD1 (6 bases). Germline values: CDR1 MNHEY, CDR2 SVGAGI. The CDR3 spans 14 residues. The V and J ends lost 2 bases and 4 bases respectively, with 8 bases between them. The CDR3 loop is CASSYSRGTGELFF. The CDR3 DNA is TGTGCCAGCAGTTACAGCAGGGGCACCGGGGAGCTGTTTTTT.

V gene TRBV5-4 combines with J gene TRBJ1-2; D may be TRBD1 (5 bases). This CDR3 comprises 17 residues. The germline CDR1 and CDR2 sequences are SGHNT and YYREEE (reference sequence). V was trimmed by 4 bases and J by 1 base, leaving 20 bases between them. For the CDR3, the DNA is TGTGCCAGCAGCCCATATCGTCCTCAGGGTTATAACTATGGCTACACCTTC. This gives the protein CASSPYRPQGYNYGYTF.

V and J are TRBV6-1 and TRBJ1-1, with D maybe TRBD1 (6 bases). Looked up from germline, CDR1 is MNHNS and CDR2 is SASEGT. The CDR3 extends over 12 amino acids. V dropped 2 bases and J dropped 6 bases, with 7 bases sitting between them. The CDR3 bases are TGTGCCAGCAGTGAATGGGGGCCTGAAGCTTTCTTT. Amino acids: CASSEWGPEAFF.

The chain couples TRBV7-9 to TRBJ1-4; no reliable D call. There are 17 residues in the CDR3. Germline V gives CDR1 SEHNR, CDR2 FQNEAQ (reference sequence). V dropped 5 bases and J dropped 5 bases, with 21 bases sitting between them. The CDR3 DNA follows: TGTGCCAGCAGCCCGTTAGAGTTAGATATCCAGAATGAAAAACTGTTTTTT. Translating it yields CASSPLELDIQNEKLFF.

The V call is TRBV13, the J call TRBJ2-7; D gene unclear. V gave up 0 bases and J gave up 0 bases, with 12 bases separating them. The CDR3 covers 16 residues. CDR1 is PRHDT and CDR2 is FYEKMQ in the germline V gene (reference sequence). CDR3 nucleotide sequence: TGTGCCAGCAGCTTAGGTGGCCTATCGGGCTCCTACGAGCAGTACTTC. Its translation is CASSLGGLSGSYEQYF.

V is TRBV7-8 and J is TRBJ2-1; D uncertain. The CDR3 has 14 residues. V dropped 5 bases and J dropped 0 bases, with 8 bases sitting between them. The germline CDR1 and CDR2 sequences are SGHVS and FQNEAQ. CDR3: CASSPPSSYNEQFF. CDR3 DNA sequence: TGTGCCAGCAGCCCCCCCTCCTCCTACAATGAGCAGTTCTTC.

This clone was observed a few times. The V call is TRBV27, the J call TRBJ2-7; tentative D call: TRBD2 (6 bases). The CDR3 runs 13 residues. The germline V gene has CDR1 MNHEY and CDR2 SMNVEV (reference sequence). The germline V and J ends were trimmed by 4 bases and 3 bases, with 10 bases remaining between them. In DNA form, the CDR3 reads TGTGCCAGCAGTTGGTCGGGAGACTACGAGCAGTACTTC. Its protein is CASSWSGDYEQYF.

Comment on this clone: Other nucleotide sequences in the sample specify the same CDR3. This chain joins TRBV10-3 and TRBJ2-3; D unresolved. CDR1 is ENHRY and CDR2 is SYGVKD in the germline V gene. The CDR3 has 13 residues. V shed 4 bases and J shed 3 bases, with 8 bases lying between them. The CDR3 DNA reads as TGTGCCATCAGTGGAGACTCGACAGATACGCAGTATTTT. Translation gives CAISGDSTDTQYF.

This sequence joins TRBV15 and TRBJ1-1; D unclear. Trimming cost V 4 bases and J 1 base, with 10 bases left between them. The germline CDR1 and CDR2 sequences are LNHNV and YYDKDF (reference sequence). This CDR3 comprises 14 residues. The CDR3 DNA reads TGTGCCACCAGCAATGAACGGGAGAACACTGAAGCTTTCTTT. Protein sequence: CATSNERENTEAFF.

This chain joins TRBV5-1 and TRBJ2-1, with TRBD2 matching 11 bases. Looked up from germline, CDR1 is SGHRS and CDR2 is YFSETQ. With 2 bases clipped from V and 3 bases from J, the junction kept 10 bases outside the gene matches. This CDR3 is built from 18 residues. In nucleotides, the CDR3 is TGCGCCAGCAGCTTAACTCTAGCGGGAGGCATTCACTACAATGAGCAGTTCTTC. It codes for CASSLTLAGGIHYNEQFF. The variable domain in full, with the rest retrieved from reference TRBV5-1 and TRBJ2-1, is KAGVTQTPRYLIKTRGQQVTLSCSPISGHRSVSWYQQTPGQGLQFLFEYFSETQRNKGNFPGRFSGRQFSNSRSEMNVSTLELGDSALYLCASSLTLAGGIHYNEQFFGPGTRLTVL.

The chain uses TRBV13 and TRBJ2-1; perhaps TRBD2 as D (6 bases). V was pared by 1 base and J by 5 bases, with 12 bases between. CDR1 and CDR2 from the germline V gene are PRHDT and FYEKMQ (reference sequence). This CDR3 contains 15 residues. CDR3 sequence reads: CASSLAGEENNEQFF. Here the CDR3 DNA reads TGTGCCAGCAGCTTAGCGGGAGAGGAGAACAATGAGCAGTTCTTC. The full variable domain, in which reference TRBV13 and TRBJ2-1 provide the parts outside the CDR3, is AAGVIQSPRHLIKEKRETATLKCYPIPRHDTVYWYQQGPGQDPQFLISFYEKMQSDKGSIPDRFSAQQFSDYHSELNMSSLELGDSALYFCASSLAGEENNEQFFGPGTRLTVL.

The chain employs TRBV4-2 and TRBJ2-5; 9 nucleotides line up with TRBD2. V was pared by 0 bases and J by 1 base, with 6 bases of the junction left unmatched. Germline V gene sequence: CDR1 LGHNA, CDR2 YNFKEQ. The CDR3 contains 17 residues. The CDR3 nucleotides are TGTGCCAGCAGCCAAGAGGGCGGGAGGGCCGTCCAAGAGACCCAGTACTTC. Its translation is CASSQEGGRAVQETQYF.

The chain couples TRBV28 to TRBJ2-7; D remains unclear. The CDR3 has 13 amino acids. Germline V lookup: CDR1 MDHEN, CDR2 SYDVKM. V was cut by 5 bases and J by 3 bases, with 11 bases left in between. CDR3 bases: TGTGCCAGCAGTCCGGACGGAGACTACGAGCAGTACTTC. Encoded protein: CASSPDGDYEQYF.

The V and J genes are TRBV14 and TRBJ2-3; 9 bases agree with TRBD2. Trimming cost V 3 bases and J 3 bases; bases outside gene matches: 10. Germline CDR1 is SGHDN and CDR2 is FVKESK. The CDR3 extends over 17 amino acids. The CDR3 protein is CASSHGAGGLLTDTQYF. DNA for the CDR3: TGTGCCAGCAGCCACGGAGCGGGAGGTTTATTAACAGATACGCAGTATTTT.

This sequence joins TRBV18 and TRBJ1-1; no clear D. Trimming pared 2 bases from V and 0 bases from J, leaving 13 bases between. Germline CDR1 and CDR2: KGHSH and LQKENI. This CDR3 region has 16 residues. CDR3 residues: CASSPGPHGVNTEAFF. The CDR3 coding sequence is TGTGCCAGCTCACCAGGGCCCCATGGGGTGAACACTGAAGCTTTCTTT.

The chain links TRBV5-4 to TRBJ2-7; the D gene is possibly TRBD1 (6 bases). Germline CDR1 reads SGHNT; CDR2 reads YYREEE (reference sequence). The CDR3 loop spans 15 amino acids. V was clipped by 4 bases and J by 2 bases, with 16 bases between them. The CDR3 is CASSTTGHRTYEQYF. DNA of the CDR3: TGTGCCAGCAGCACAACGGGACACAGGACCTACGAGCAGTACTTC.

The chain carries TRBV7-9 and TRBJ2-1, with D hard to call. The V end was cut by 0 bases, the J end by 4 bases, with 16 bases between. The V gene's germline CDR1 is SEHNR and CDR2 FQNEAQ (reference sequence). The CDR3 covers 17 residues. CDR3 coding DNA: TGTGCCAGCAGCTTAGCCCCCGGGTCCTTACGTTACAATGAGCAGTTCTTC. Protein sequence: CASSLAPGSLRYNEQFF.

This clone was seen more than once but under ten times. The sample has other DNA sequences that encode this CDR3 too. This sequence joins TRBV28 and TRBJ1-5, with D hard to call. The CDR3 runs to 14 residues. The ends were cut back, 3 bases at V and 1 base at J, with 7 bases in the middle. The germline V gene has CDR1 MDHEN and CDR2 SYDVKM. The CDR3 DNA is TGTGCCAGCAGTTTTGGTGGGAGCAATCAGCCCCAGCATTTT. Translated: CASSFGGSNQPQHF.

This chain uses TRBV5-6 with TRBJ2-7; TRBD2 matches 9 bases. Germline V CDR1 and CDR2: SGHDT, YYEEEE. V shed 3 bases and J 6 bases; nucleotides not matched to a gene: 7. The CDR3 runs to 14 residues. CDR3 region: CASSWGGRAGEQYF. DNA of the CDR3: TGTGCCAGCAGCTGGGGCGGGAGGGCCGGCGAGCAGTACTTC.

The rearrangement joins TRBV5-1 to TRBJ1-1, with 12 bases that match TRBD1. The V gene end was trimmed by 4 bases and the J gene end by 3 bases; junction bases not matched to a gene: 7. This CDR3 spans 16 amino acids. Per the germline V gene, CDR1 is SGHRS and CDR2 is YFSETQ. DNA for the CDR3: TGCGCCAGCAGCCTAGGGACAGGGGGCACGGACACTGAAGCTTTCTTT. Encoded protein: CASSLGTGGTDTEAFF.

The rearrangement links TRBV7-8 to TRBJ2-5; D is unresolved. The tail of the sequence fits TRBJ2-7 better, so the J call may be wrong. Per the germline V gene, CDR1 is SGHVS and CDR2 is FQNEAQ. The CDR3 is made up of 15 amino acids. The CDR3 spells CASSFTLQINYEQYF. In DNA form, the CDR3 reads TGTGCCAGCAGCTTCACGCTCCAGATCAACTACGAGCAGTACTTC.

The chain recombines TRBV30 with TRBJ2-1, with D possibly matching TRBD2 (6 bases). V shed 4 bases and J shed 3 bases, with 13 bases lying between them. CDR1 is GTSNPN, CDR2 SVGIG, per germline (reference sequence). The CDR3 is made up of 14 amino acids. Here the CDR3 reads CAWTDGSNYNEQFF. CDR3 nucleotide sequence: TGTGCCTGGACTGACGGGAGTAACTACAATGAGCAGTTCTTC.

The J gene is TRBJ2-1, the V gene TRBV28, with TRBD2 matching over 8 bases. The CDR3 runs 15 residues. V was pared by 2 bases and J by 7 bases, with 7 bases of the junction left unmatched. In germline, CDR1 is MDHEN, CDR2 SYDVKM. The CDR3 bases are TGTGCCAGCAGTTTAACGGGGGGGCCCGGAAATGAGCAGTTCTTC. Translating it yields CASSLTGGPGNEQFF.

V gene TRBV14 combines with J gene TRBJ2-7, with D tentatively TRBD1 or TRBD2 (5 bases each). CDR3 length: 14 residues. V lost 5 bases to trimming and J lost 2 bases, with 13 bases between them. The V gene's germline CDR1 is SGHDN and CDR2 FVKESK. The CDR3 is CASSSRDQPYEQYF. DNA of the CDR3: TGTGCCAGCAGCTCCCGGGACCAACCCTACGAGCAGTACTTC.

CDR3 region: CASSGGGSNQPQHF. The CDR3 nucleotides are TGTGCCAGCAGCGGGGGTGGGAGCAATCAGCCCCAGCATTTT. The chain is built from TRBV27 and TRBJ1-5; D perhaps matches TRBD1 (5 bases). The V and J ends lost 6 bases and 1 base respectively, with 10 bases between them. The germline gives CDR1 MNHEY, CDR2 SMNVEV (reference sequence). CDR3 length: 14 amino acids.